This TCR beta chain derives from a study of blood T cells in healthy people across ages (dated by TCRdb to the mid-2010s). Regarding the complete study: Template switching captured roughly one uniquely barcoded TCR beta cDNA molecule per two T cells in model experiments. To track age-related changes in TCR beta repertoire diversity, the study relied on deep sequencing normalized with unique cDNA molecular identifiers. The donors were divided into four age groups: young (average around 16 years), middle-aged (almost 40), aged (roughly 60) and long-lived (nearly 85). To avoid experimental bias, donors of different ages were spread randomly across the sequencing lanes. Two additional independent replicas of 1 million unique cDNA reads from the same blood draw were analyzed for two donors (one aged 18 to 29 and one aged 80 or older). What the study reported, not specific to this receptor: The CMV infection status of donors was not known, potentially confounding age-related changes in expanded clonotypes. Compared with the aged group, the long-lived group had more naive CD4+ T cells, fewer expanded clones and increased TCR diversity, suggesting age selection. Estimates of total diversity from one million sequenced T cells were regarded as lower bounds and underestimates. Because profiling used bulk unsorted PBMCs, naive and antigen-experienced compartments could not be compared conclusively. Observed TCR beta diversity per million T cells fell roughly linearly with age, and a significant reduction was already apparent by age around 40. A strong correlation was found between observed TCR beta diversity and the percentage of naive T cells measured by flow cytometry.

Systemically healthy Caucasian individuals from Russia, some 40 in total and aged about 6 to 100 years, were included as donors. Each donor gave ten milliliters of peripheral blood, collected into EDTA-treated Vacutainer tubes. Ficoll-Paque density-gradient centrifugation was used to isolate PBMCs, with at least 6 million per sample. Total RNA, at least 6 micrograms per sample, was extracted from PBMCs with Trizol reagent. Naive CD45RAhigh/CD27high T cell percentages were measured by flow cytometry on a PBMC aliquot from every donor. There are 14 amino acids in the CDR3, from cysteine to phenylalanine inclusive. The kept DNA is CDR3 alone, 42 bases in frame from the first base. Unmatched junction bases come to 10, with V trimmed by 5 bases and J by 6 bases. Via the germline V gene, CDR1 is MDHEN and CDR2 SYDVKM. Library construction relied on 5' RACE. For sequencing, an Illumina HiSeq 2500 was employed. A second PCR of roughly 6 to 12 cycles was performed with a sample-barcoded 5' primer and a J-beta primer mix. A unique molecular identifier was introduced onto each TCR beta cDNA molecule by a template-switch 5' adaptor carrying 12 random nucleotides. At least 2.5 million CDR3-containing paired-end reads were obtained from each sample. First-strand cDNA synthesis was performed from all RNA using the Mint cDNA synthesis kit, with priming by a TRBC-specific oligonucleotide. Following uracil-DNA glycosylase treatment, all cDNA underwent a first 18-cycle PCR with the universal primers M1SS and BC2_uni_R. For the original study's pipeline: Each sample was normalized by randomly selecting 1 million high-quality reads, each carrying a distinct molecular identifier. Reads with shared molecular identifiers were discarded instead of being binned into consensus sequences. MiTCR, run with a Q25 quality threshold and the strictest error-elimination algorithm, handled CDR3 identification, clonotype clustering and error correction. Lower-bound total TCR beta diversity was estimated with a nonparametric unseen species model using Euler transformation. TCRdb reran the public reads through fastp at Q25 and MiXCR, keeping productive beta chains. Every distinct CDR3 protein forms one entry, paired with its most common genes and DNA. The V and J calls here are based on TCRdb, not the publication. A total of some 900,000 distinct CDR3 sequences appear in this sample, about 48% of them only once. The ten biggest clones cover roughly 13% of the sample.

Details on this clonotype: This clone's antigen is unknown. No base-level quality is on record; no much larger clone is a single base apart.

This TCR was sampled from a man in his thirties or forties in good health. The chain links TRBV28 with TRBJ2-7, with TRBD1 identical over 7 junction bases. Sample: blood. The DNA sequence is given as TGTGCCAGCAGTGTTGAAAACAGGGGAAGCGAGCAGTACTTC. It codes for CASSVENRGSEQYF.